This T cell receptor beta chain was obtained from a study of cytomegalovirus exposure and HLA in healthy donors. Study context: The 120 or so validation repertoires, a later analysis reported, used the same platform as the approximately 630 first-cohort repertoires. Study-wide results and limits: Specificity of a few CMV-associated chains for CMV antigens was verified in vitro. TCR beta chains numbering about 160 were designated cytomegalovirus-associated. Subsequent analysis found a tendency for first-cohort TCR clusters to co-occur within the 90 to 150 validation repertoires.

Here immunoSEQ multiplex PCR was the method, and the copy in TCRdb shows in-frame clones only, minus some. The data contain 100,000 to 150,000 clones, roughly nine tenths of them singletons. Concerning this clone itself: The antigen remains unidentified.

The CDR3 sequence is 12 residues long. Trimming removed 3 bases at V and 5 bases at J, with 6 bases between. Germline CDR1 and CDR2: SGHDT and YYEEEE. The material sequenced was PBMCs. The receptor was isolated from a young woman in good health and CMV-seronegative. The chain carries TRBV5-6 and TRBJ2-1; no definite D call. The CDR3 reads CASSSNDNEQFF. The CDR3 region has the DNA TGTGCCAGCAGCTCTAACGACAATGAGCAGTTCTTC.